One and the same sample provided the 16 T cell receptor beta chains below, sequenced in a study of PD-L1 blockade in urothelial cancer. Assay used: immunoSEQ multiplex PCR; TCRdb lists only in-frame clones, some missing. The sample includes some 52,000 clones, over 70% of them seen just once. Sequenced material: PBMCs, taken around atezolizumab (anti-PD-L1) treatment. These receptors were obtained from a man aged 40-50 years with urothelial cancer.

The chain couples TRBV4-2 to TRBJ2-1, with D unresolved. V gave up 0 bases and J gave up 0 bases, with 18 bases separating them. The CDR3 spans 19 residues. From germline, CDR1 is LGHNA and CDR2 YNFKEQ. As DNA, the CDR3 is TGTGCCAGCAGCCAAGATGGGCAGCTCCCTACAAGCTCCTACAATGAGCAGTTCTTC. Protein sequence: CASSQDGQLPTSSYNEQFF.

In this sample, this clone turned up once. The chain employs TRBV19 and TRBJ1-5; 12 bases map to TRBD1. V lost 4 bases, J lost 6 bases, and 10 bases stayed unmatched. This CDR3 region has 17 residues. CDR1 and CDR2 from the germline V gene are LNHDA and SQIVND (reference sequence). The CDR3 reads CASSNPGTGGAVQPQHF. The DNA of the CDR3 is TGTGCCAGTAGTAACCCCGGGACAGGGGGCGCGGTTCAGCCCCAGCATTTT.

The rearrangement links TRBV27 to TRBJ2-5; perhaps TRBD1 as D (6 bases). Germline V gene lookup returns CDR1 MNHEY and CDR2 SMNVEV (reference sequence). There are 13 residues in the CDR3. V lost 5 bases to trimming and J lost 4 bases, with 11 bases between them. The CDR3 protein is CASSHTGTETQYF. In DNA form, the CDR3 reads TGTGCCAGCAGTCACACAGGGACAGAGACCCAGTACTTC.

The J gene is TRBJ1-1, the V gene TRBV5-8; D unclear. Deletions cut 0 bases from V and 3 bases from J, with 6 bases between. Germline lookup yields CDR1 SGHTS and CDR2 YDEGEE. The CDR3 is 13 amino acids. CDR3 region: CASSLVMYTEAFF. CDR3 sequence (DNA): TGTGCCAGCAGCTTGGTTATGTACACTGAAGCTTTCTTT.

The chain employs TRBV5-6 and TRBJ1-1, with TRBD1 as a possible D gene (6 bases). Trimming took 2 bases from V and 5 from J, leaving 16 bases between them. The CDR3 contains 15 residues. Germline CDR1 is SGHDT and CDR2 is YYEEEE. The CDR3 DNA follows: TGTGCCAGCAGCTTAGGGGGGGGATTGAGGACTGAAGCTTTCTTT. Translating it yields CASSLGGGLRTEAFF.

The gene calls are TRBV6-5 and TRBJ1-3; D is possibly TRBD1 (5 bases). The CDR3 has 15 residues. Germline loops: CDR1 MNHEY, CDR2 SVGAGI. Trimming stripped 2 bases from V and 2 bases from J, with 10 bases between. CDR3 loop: CASSYGQGAGNTIYF. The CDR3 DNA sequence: TGTGCCAGCAGTTACGGTCAGGGTGCTGGAAACACCATATATTTT.

The CDR3 region is CSVHRGLSEAFF. The CDR3 coding sequence is TGCAGCGTTCACAGGGGGCTGTCTGAAGCTTTCTTT. The chain employs TRBV29-1 and TRBJ1-1; 9 bases map to TRBD1. J was trimmed by 6 bases and V by 5 bases; bases with no gene match: 4. Per the germline V gene, CDR1 is SQVTM and CDR2 is ANQGSEA. CDR3 size: 12 residues.

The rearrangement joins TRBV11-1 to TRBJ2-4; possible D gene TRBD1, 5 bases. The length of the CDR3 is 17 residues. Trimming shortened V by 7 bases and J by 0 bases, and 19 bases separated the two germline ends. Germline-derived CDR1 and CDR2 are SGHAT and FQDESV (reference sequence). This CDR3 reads CASTKGTGSIAKNIQYF. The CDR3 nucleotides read TGTGCCAGCACCAAGGGCACAGGATCTATAGCCAAAAACATTCAGTACTTC.

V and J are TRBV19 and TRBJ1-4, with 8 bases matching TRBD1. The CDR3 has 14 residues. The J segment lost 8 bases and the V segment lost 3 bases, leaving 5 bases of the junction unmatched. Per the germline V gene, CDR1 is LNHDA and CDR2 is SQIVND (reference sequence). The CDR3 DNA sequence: TGTGCCAGTAGTATTGGACAGGGAGAGGAAAAACTGTTTTTT. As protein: CASSIGQGEEKLFF.

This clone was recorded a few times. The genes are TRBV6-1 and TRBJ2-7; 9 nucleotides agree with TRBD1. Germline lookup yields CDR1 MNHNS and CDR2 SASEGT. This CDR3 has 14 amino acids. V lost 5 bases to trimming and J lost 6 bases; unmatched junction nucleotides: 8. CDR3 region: CASSSGTGSGEQYF. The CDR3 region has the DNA TGTGCCAGCAGTTCCGGGACAGGGAGTGGCGAGCAGTACTTC.

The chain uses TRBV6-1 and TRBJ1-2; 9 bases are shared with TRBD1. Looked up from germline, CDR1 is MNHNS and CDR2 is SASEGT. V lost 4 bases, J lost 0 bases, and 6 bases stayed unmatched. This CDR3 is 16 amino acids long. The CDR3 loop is CASSGFGQGTNYGYTF. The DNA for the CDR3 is TGTGCCAGCAGTGGTTTCGGACAGGGGACTAACTATGGCTACACCTTC.

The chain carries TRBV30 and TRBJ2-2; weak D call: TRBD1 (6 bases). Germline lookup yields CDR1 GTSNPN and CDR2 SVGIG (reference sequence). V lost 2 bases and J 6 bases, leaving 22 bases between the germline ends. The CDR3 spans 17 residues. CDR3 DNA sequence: TGTGCCTGGAGTCCGATGATAACAGGGTTTTTGCCCGGGGAGCTGTTTTTT. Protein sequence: CAWSPMITGFLPGELFF.

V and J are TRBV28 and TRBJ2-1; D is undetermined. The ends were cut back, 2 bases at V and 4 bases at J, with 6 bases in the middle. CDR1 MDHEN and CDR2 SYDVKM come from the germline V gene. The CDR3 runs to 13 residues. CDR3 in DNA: TGTGCCAGCAGTTTAATCGTATACAATGAGCAGTTCTTC. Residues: CASSLIVYNEQFF.

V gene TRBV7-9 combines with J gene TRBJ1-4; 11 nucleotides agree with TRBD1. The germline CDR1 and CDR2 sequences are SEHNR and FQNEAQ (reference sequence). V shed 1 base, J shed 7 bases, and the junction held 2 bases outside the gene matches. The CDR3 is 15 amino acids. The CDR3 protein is CASSLGDRGSEKLFF. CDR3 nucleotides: TGTGCCAGCAGCTTAGGGGACAGGGGGAGTGAAAAACTGTTTTTT.

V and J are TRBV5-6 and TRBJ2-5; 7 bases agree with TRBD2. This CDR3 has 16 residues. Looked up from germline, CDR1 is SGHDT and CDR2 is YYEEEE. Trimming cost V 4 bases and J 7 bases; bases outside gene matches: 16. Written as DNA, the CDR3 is TGTGCCAGCAGCGGAAGGGAGGGACTCCGAAGGCGGACCCAGTACTTC. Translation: CASSGREGLRRRTQYF. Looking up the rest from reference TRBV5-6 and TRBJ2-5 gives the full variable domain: DAGVTQSPTHLIKTRGQQVTLRCSPKSGHDTVSWYQQALGQGPQFIFQYYEEEERQRGNFPDRFSGHQFPNYSSELNVNALLLGDSALYLCASSGREGLRRRTQYFGPGTRLLVL.

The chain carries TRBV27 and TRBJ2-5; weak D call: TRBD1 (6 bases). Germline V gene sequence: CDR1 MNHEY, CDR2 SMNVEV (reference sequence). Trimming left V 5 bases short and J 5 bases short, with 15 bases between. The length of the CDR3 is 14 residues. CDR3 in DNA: TGTGCCAGCAGTATCACAGGGATGGTGGAGACCCAGTACTTC. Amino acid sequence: CASSITGMVETQYF.